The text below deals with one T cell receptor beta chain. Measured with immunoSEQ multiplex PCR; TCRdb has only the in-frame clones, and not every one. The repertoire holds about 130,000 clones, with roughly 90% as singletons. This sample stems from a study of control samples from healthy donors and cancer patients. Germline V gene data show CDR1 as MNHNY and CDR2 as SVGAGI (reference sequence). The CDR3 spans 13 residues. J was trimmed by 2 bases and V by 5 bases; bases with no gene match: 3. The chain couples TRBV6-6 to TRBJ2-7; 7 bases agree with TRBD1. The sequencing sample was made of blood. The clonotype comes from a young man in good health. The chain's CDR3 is CASSPQGTYEQYF. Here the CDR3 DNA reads TGTGCCAGCAGTCCACAGGGGACCTACGAGCAGTACTTC.